The 19 T cell receptor beta chains below all came from one sample that was sequenced in a study of cytomegalovirus exposure and HLA in healthy donors. A multiplex PCR was run with 60 Vbeta primers and 13 Jbeta primers. TCRdb's copy holds only in-frame clones and misses some; the assay was immunoSEQ multiplex PCR. The sample comprises roughly 150,000 clones, more than 60% of which are singletons, and under 11% rests with the top ten. Sequencing input: PBMCs. The receptors stem from a man aged 30 to 39 in good health and CMV-seropositive.

Worth noting for this clone: The sample carries other DNA sequences with the same CDR3. The rearrangement joins TRBV4-1 to TRBJ1-4; TRBD1 is a possible D gene (5 bases). Germline assignment: CDR1 MGHRA and CDR2 YSYEKL. The CDR3 loop spans 16 amino acids. Trimming left V 0 bases short and J 3 bases short, with 11 bases between. The chain's CDR3 is CASSQESGGANEKLFF. The CDR3 bases are TGCGCCAGCAGCCAAGAGTCGGGAGGGGCTAATGAAAAACTGTTTTTT.

V and J are TRBV6-1 and TRBJ2-7, with a possible D match to TRBD1 (6 bases). Trimming pared 6 bases from V and 0 bases from J, leaving 12 bases between. CDR1 is MNHNS, CDR2 SASEGT, per germline. The CDR3 length is 14 residues. CDR3 DNA sequence: TGTGCCAGCAGCGGACAGAGAAGCTCCTACGAGCAGTACTTC. Translation gives CASSGQRSSYEQYF.

This chain uses TRBV19 with TRBJ1-5, with D perhaps matching TRBD1 (5 bases). From germline, CDR1 is LNHDA and CDR2 SQIVND (reference sequence). This CDR3 is built from 16 residues. Trimming took off 3 bases at V and 1 base at J, with 13 bases between the two ends. CDR3 sequence: CASSISAAGSNQPQHF. The CDR3 DNA follows: TGTGCCAGTAGTATCTCGGCGGCAGGGAGCAATCAGCCCCAGCATTTT.

The V gene is TRBV30, the J gene TRBJ1-2; 7 bases fit TRBD1. In germline, CDR1 is GTSNPN, CDR2 SVGIG (reference sequence). J was trimmed by 5 bases and V by 3 bases; bases with no gene match: 12. The CDR3 contains 15 residues. CDR3 sequence: CAWRRGRFFGYGYTF. CDR3 nucleotide sequence: TGTGCCTGGAGAAGGGGGCGTTTTTTTGGGTATGGCTACACCTTC.

The V and J genes are TRBV4-1 and TRBJ2-1; tentative D call: TRBD1 (5 bases). The CDR3 consists of 12 residues. In germline, CDR1 is MGHRA, CDR2 YSYEKL. Trimming took off 2 bases at V and 10 bases at J, with 9 bases between the two ends. As DNA, the CDR3 is TGCGCCAGCAGCCAATGGGGCAGGGAGCAGTTCTTC. Translated, it gives CASSQWGREQFF.

The chain uses TRBV27 and TRBJ2-1; possible D gene TRBD2, 6 bases. Germline values: CDR1 MNHEY, CDR2 SMNVEV (reference sequence). V was clipped by 4 bases and J by 1 base, with 8 bases between them. The CDR3 length is 14 residues. The CDR3 here is CASSWAGSYNEQFF. As DNA, the CDR3 is TGTGCCAGCAGTTGGGCGGGATCCTACAATGAGCAGTTCTTC.

This chain joins TRBV18 and TRBJ1-2, with 8 positions matching TRBD1. The V and J ends lost 2 bases and 5 bases, in that order; junction bases with no gene match: 7. Germline CDR1 reads KGHSH; CDR2 reads LQKENI. The CDR3 is 15 amino acids. CDR3 region: CASSPEIGQGYGYTF. The CDR3 coding sequence is TGTGCCAGCTCACCAGAAATTGGACAGGGATATGGCTACACCTTC.

A few counts support this clone. CDR3 sequence reads: CASSKQGRDNEQFF. The DNA of the CDR3 is TGTGCCAGCAGTAAACAGGGAAGAGACAATGAGCAGTTCTTC. The chain joins TRBV6-6 to TRBJ2-1, with D perhaps matching TRBD1 (6 bases). V was trimmed by 5 bases and J by 5 bases, leaving 13 bases between them. Germline CDR1 MNHNY, CDR2 SVGAGI (reference sequence). CDR3 length: 14 amino acids.

The V and J genes are TRBV13 and TRBJ1-2; D is unclear. Germline CDR1 PRHDT, CDR2 FYEKMQ (reference sequence). The CDR3 totals 16 residues. V shed 6 bases and J shed 6 bases, with 23 bases lying between them. This CDR3 is CASSLRYLAASNGYTF. The DNA of the CDR3 is TGTGCCAGCAGTCTTAGATACCTTGCGGCCTCGAATGGCTACACCTTC.

The chain links TRBV5-1 to TRBJ2-7; the D is unclear. CDR1 is SGHRS, CDR2 YFSETQ, per germline. Trimming pared 0 bases from V and 3 bases from J, leaving 13 bases between. The CDR3 spans 15 residues. CDR3 nucleotide sequence: TGCGCCAGCAGCTTGGTGTCAGGTCTGGACTACGAGCAGTACTTC. Its protein product is CASSLVSGLDYEQYF.

The gene calls are TRBV5-1 and TRBJ1-6, with D unclear. Germline values: CDR1 SGHRS, CDR2 YFSETQ. V was trimmed by 0 bases and J by 7 bases, leaving 11 bases between them. This CDR3 spans 15 amino acids. The CDR3 DNA sequence: TGCGCCAGCAGCTTGGGAGTAGATATGAATTCACCCCTCCACTTT. This sequence encodes CASSLGVDMNSPLHF.

This clone has more than one count but fewer than ten. The genes are TRBV5-1 and TRBJ2-1; perhaps TRBD1 as D (5 bases). Looked up from germline, CDR1 is SGHRS and CDR2 is YFSETQ. V was trimmed by 1 base and J by 0 bases, leaving 20 bases between them. The CDR3 runs 19 residues. CDR3 sequence (DNA): TGCGCCAGCAGCTTGTCTATTACATGGGGTAGGGGCTCCTACAATGAGCAGTTCTTC. Translated: CASSLSITWGRGSYNEQFF.

V and J are TRBV6-4 and TRBJ1-5, with D tentatively TRBD1 (5 bases). V lost 4 bases and J 6 bases, leaving 10 bases between the germline ends. The germline gives CDR1 MRHNA, CDR2 SNTAGT. The CDR3 length is 13 residues. In nucleotides, the CDR3 is TGTGCCAGCAGTGTAGGGGAAGGTCAGCCCCAGCATTTT. Protein: CASSVGEGQPQHF.

This clone has more than one count but fewer than ten. Other DNA sequences in this specimen translate into the identical CDR3. J is TRBJ2-7 and V is TRBV6-1; D gene unclear. The CDR3 sequence is 12 residues long. Looked up from germline, CDR1 is MNHNS and CDR2 is SASEGT. The germline V and J ends were trimmed by 6 bases and 0 bases, with 6 bases remaining between them. CDR3 sequence (DNA): TGTGCCAGCAGCCTCAGCTCCTACGAGCAGTACTTC. Translated, it gives CASSLSSYEQYF.

The gene calls are TRBV11-3 and TRBJ2-3; D not certain. Trimming stripped 0 bases from V and 6 bases from J, with 4 bases between. Per germline, CDR1 SGHNT and CDR2 YENEEA. The CDR3 is made up of 12 amino acids. For the CDR3, the DNA is TGTGCCAGCAGCTTAGAACTGGATACGCAGTATTTT. This encodes CASSLELDTQYF.

The chain has TRBV6-5 and TRBJ2-7; D remains ambiguous. CDR3 size: 13 residues. Per germline, CDR1 MNHEY and CDR2 SVGAGI. Trimming removed 6 bases at V and 6 bases at J, with 15 bases between. The chain's CDR3 is CASSLATVGEQYF. The CDR3 region has the DNA TGTGCCAGCAGCTTAGCTACGGTTGGCGAGCAGTACTTC.

The V and J genes are TRBV4-2 and TRBJ1-2; D is perhaps TRBD1 (5 bases). V was shortened by 4 bases and J by 6 bases, with 18 bases between the two germline ends. From germline, CDR1 is LGHNA and CDR2 YNFKEQ. The CDR3 sequence is 15 residues long. CDR3 amino acids: CASSPTVPGGNGYTF. In nucleotides, the CDR3 is TGTGCCAGCAGCCCGACAGTTCCTGGTGGGAATGGCTACACCTTC.

The chain is built from TRBV25-1 and TRBJ2-2; 8 bases map to TRBD1. Germline CDR1 and CDR2: MGHDK and SYGVNS. Losses at the gene ends were 6 bases for V and 1 base for J; bases not matched to a gene: 7. The CDR3 spans 16 residues. CDR3 loop: CASRLLTGVNTGELFF. CDR3 sequence (DNA): TGTGCCAGCAGACTCCTGACAGGGGTGAACACCGGGGAGCTGTTTTTT.

Only a few counts were recorded for this clone. The CDR3 DNA follows: TGTGCCAGCCCCCAAGGCCCCAGGGTGGGTGTGGACATTCAGTACTTC. Translation: CASPQGPRVGVDIQYF. The rearrangement links TRBV7-2 to TRBJ2-4, with D tentatively TRBD1 (5 bases). From germline, CDR1 is SGHTA and CDR2 FQGNSA. This CDR3 has 16 residues. V was pared by 8 bases and J by 8 bases, with 25 bases between.